This T cell receptor beta chain was captured by sequencing in a study of cytomegalovirus exposure and HLA in healthy donors. The CDR3 sequence is 13 residues long. CDR1 MGHRA and CDR2 YSYEKL come from the germline V gene. V dropped 5 bases and J dropped 5; count of bases not matched to a gene: 4. A note on this clone: Its antigen is not identified.

Study-level findings and limits: Later analysis suggested most CMV-associated TCR beta chains were HLA-restricted.

This PCR relied on a set of 60 Vbeta primers and 13 Jbeta primers. Data came from immunoSEQ multiplex PCR; TCRdb stores just in-frame clones and leaves some out. The data hold fewer than 200,000 clones, with 65% to 70% observed a single time. The sequence was collected from a woman in her late teens or twenties in good health and CMV-seropositive. The rearrangement links TRBV4-1 to TRBJ2-5; TRBD2 matches 8 bases. The sequencing input was PBMCs. The CDR3 loop is CASSSSGSETQYF. The DNA for the CDR3 is TGCGCCAGCAGCTCCAGCGGGAGTGAGACCCAGTACTTC.